The clone carrying this TCR beta chain was seen repeatedly, ten times or more. Its antigen is not known. TCR alpha and beta CDR3 regions were amplified from RNA using iRepertoire nested multiplex PCR. For one-step reverse transcription and amplification, about 90-450 ng of tissue mRNA or PBMC total RNA was used. In TCRdb, the multiplex PCR reads were re-called with MiXCR into one record per CDR3 protein. The sample has roughly 40,000 distinct CDR3 sequences; 20% to 25% are singletons. The CDR3 length is 10 residues. From germline, CDR1 is MNHNS and CDR2 SASEGT. The V end lost 11 bases, the J end lost 3 bases, and 8 bases lay between the germline ends. This entry comes from a study of glioma-infiltrating T cells. Study outcomes and limitations: Very few CDR3 sequences were shared between tissue and blood.

This clonotype was sampled from a human donor with low-grade glioma or glioblastoma, undergoing nonglioma brain surgery, or in good health (not recorded which). Sequenced: glioma tissue, nonneoplastic brain tissue, or PBMCs (not recorded which). The chain is built from TRBV6-1 and TRBJ2-7; tentative D call: TRBD2 (5 bases). The CDR3 region has the DNA TGTGCCTCGGGGAGCTACGAGCAGTACTTC. Translating gives CASGSYEQYF.